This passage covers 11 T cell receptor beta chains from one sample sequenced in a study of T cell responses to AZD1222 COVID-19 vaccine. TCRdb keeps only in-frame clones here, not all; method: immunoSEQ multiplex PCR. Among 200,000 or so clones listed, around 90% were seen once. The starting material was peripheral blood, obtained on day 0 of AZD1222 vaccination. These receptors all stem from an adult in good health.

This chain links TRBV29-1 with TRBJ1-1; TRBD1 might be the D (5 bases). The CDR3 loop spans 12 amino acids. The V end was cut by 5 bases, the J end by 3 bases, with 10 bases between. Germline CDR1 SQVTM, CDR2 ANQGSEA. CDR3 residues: CSVSRVDTEAFF. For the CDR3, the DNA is TGCAGCGTTTCCAGGGTTGACACTGAAGCTTTCTTT.

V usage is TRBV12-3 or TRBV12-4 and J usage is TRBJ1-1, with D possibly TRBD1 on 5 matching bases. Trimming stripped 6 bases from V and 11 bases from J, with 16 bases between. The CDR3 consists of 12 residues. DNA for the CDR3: TGTGCCAGCAGCCGAGACAGATCAGGGGCTTTCTTT. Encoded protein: CASSRDRSGAFF.

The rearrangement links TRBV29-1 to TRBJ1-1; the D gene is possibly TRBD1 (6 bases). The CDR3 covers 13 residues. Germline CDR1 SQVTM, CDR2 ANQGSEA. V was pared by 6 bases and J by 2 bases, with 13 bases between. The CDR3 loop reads CSVLRGENTEAFF. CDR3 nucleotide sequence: TGCAGCGTACTCAGGGGCGAAAACACTGAAGCTTTCTTT.

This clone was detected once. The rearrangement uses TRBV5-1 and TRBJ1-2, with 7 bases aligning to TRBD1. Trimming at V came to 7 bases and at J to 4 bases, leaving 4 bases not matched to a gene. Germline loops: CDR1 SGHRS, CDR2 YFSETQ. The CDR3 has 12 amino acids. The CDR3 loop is CASHRGSYGYTF. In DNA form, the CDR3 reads TGCGCCAGCCACAGGGGAAGCTATGGCTACACCTTC.

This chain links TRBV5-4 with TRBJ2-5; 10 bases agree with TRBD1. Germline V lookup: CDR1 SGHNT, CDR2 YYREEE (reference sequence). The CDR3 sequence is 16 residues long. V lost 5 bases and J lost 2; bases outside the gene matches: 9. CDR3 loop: CASRPDLDRGQETQYF. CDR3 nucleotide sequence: TGTGCCAGCAGACCCGACCTGGACAGGGGGCAAGAGACCCAGTACTTC.

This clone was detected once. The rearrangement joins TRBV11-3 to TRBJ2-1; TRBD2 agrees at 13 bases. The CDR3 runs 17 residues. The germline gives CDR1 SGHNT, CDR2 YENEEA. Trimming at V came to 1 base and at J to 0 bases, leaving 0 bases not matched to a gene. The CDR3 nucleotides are TGTGCCAGCAGCTTAGGGACTAGCGGGAGCTCCTACAATGAGCAGTTCTTC. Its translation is CASSLGTSGSSYNEQFF.

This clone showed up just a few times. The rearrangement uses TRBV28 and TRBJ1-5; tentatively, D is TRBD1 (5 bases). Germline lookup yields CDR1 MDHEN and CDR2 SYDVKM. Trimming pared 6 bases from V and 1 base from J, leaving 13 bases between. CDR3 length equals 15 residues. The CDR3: CASRDSLGSNQPQHF. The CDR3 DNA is TGTGCCAGCAGAGACAGCTTGGGAAGCAATCAGCCCCAGCATTTT.

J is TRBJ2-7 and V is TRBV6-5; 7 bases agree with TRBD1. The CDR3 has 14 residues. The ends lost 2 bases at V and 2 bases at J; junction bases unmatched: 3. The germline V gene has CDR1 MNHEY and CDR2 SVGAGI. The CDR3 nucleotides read TGTGCCAGCAGTTACGGGCAGGGGGCCTACGAGCAGTACTTC. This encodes CASSYGQGAYEQYF.

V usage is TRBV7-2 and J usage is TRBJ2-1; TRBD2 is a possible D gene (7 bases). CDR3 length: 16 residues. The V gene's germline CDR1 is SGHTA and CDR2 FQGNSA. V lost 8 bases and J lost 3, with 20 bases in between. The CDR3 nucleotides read TGTGCCAGCTCCCTGGGGGGGACACAACTCTACAATGAGCAGTTCTTC. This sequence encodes CASSLGGTQLYNEQFF.

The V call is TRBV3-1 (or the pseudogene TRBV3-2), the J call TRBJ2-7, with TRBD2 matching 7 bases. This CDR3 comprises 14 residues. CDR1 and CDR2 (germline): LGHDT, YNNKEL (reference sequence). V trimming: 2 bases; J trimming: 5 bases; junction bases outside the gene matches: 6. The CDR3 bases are TGTGCCAGCAGCCAAAGATTGGGGGGGAACGAGCAGTACTTC. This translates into CASSQRLGGNEQYF.

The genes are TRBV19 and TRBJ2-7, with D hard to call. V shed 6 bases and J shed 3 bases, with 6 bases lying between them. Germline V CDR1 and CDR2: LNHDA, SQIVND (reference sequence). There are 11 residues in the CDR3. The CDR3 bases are TGTGCCAGTAGCCACAACTACGAGCAGTACTTC. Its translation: CASSHNYEQYF.